This TCR beta chain was observed in a study of shared clonotypes between healthy human individuals. Notes on the study in general: Non-shared clonotypes had lower generation probabilities than clonotypes shared by all four sorted-subset donors. Donor clonotype sharing was expected to depend on sequencing depth.

TCRdb's copy holds only in-frame clones and misses some; the assay was immunoSEQ multiplex PCR. The table includes approximately 1.9 million clones, around 95% detected once. Germline-derived CDR1 and CDR2 are MNHEY and SMNVEV (reference sequence). The CDR3 extends over 12 amino acids. Trimming stripped 8 bases from V and 7 bases from J, with 15 bases between. Remarks on this clone: The antigen remains unidentified.

It was CD45RO-negative cells, positively selected for CCR7, that made up naive CD8 cells, with terminally differentiated effector memory CD45RA+ cells excluded. Donors, healthy HIV-negative adults, lacked recent acute infections or vaccinations. Everyone who donated was a Caucasian adult who lived in Nashville, Tennessee. The TCR sequence derives from a man aged 18 to 30 in good health. Some clones in this sample may be carry-over from other donors' samples. The sample was naive CD8+ T cells from PBMCs. J is TRBJ2-7 and V is TRBV27; D possibly corresponds to TRBD2 (6 bases). Here the CDR3 reads CASSSGGAEQYF. In nucleotides, the CDR3 is TGTGCCAGCTCTTCTGGAGGGGCGGAGCAGTACTTC.